A selection of T cell receptor beta chains follows, all from one sample in a study of blood T cell repertoires in COVID-19. Data came from immunoSEQ multiplex PCR; TCRdb stores just in-frame clones and leaves some out. This table has more than 150,000 clones, approximately 90% appearing once. The material sequenced was peripheral blood. These receptors all come from a middle-aged man with acute or convalescent COVID-19. CDR3s include the opening cysteine and the closing phenylalanine or tryptophan. The D gene is left open where the match is weak. Clone size is shown for a subset of rows, as once, few, many or a class of expanded clone.

j_call,clone_size,d_call,v_call,cdr3_nt,cdr3_aa
TRBJ1-6,NA,NA,TRBV3-1/TRBV3-2,TGTGCCAGCAGCCTCGACCTTCAGGGGACCGCCGATAATTCACCCCTCCACTTT,CASSLDLQGTADNSPLHF
TRBJ1-1,few,NA,TRBV2,TGTGCCAGCAGGGCCCCGGGACTCATGAACACTGAAGCTTTCTTT,CASRAPGLMNTEAFF
TRBJ2-7,NA,NA,TRBV13,TGTGCCAGCAGCTCCCTGGGCCTAAAGGCAGCTTACGAGCAGTACTTC,CASSSLGLKAAYEQYF
TRBJ2-1,NA,TRBD2,TRBV11-2,TGTGCCAGCAGCTTAAGAACTAGCGGGGCCCTGGGTGAGCAGTTCTTC,CASSLRTSGALGEQFF
TRBJ1-5,NA,NA,TRBV4-1,TGCGCCAGCAGCCTCCAAGGGGGTGGCAGCAATCAGCCCCAGCATTTT,CASSLQGGGSNQPQHF
TRBJ1-5,NA,NA,TRBV7-8,TGTGCCAGCAGCCCAGTCCGGACAGAAAGCAATCAGCCCCAGCATTTT,CASSPVRTESNQPQHF
TRBJ1-3,NA,NA,TRBV4-1,TGCGCCAGCAGCCAAACAGGGATTTACTCTGGAAACACCATATATTTT,CASSQTGIYSGNTIYF
TRBJ1-2,NA,NA,TRBV29-1,TGCAGCGTTGATAGTCGCAACTATGGCTACACCTTC,CSVDSRNYGYTF
TRBJ2-1,NA,NA,TRBV7-2,TGTGCCAGCAGCTTGGGAGACCTGGGCAGCCCACTTTACAATGAGCAGTTCTTC,CASSLGDLGSPLYNEQFF
TRBJ2-1,NA,NA,TRBV6-2/TRBV6-3,TGTGCCGGCGGCCCCTATAATGAGCAGTTCTTC,CAGGPYNEQFF
TRBJ2-2,once,TRBD2,TRBV10-3,TGTGCCATCAGTGAGTCTAGGGGTCTAGCGGGAGCCACCGGGGAGCTGTTTTTT,CAISESRGLAGATGELFF
TRBJ1-4,NA,NA,TRBV19,TGTGCCACCGGAGAATCCGTGAGTGAAAAACTGTTTTTT,CATGESVSEKLFF
TRBJ1-2,once,NA,TRBV5-1,TGCGCCAGCAGCATAACCGGGGGTCGCTCCTATGGCTACACCTTC,CASSITGGRSYGYTF
TRBJ2-5,NA,TRBD2,TRBV30,TGTGCCTCTCAGACTAGCGGGGCCCGGTTGTCCCAGTACTTC,CASQTSGARLSQYF
TRBJ2-3,NA,NA,TRBV29-1,TGCAGCGTCGAACAAGGGGTTGGCGCTGGTACGCAGTATTTT,CSVEQGVGAGTQYF
TRBJ2-1,NA,NA,TRBV14,TGTGCCAGCAGCCAAGATAGATACTTTTCCTACAATGAGCAGTTCTTC,CASSQDRYFSYNEQFF
TRBJ2-5,NA,NA,TRBV20-1,TGCAGTGCTCGCGAAGAGACCCAGTACTTC,CSAREETQYF
TRBJ1-2,NA,NA,TRBV28,TGTGCCAGTAGTTTAGAGGCAGAGTTATGGTCTGGCTACACCTTC,CASSLEAELWSGYTF
TRBJ1-5,NA,NA,TRBV28,TGTGCCAGCAGTTTAGCAGGTTTCAATCAGCCCCAGCATTTT,CASSLAGFNQPQHF
TRBJ1-6,NA,NA,TRBV28,TGTGCCAGCAGTTTATCCCCCAGGAATTCACCCCTCCACTTT,CASSLSPRNSPLHF
TRBJ2-2,NA,TRBD1,TRBV7-2,TGTGCCAGCAGCGTACAGGGGCGGACCGGGGAGCTGTTTTTT,CASSVQGRTGELFF
TRBJ1-6,NA,TRBD1,TRBV27,TGTGCCAGCAGACCTCGCCCGGGACAGGGGTCTAATTCACCCCTCCACTTT,CASRPRPGQGSNSPLHF
TRBJ2-5,NA,NA,TRBV5-1,TGCGCCAGCAGCCCCGGGCCCGGCGGGGAGACCCAGTACTTC,CASSPGPGGETQYF
TRBJ1-6,NA,TRBD1,TRBV10-3,TGTGCCATCAGTGAGTCGCTAGACAGGGCTAATTCACCCCTCCACTTT,CAISESLDRANSPLHF
TRBJ2-5,NA,NA,TRBV7-8,TGTGCCAGCAGCGAGGCCCCTCCCAGCGGGCCAGAGACCCAGTACTTC,CASSEAPPSGPETQYF
TRBJ1-4,once,TRBD1,TRBV13,TGTGCCAGCAGCCGGACAGGGGGCAGAACTAATGAAAAACTGTTTTTT,CASSRTGGRTNEKLFF
TRBJ2-3,NA,TRBD2,TRBV9,TGTGCCAGCAGCGATCGACTAGCGGGAGGTTCTTGGGGCACAGATACGCAGTATTTT,CASSDRLAGGSWGTDTQYF
TRBJ2-7,NA,TRBD1,TRBV30,TGTGCCTGGAGTGGGCGACAGGGTCACGTTAGCCGCGAGCAGTACTTC,CAWSGRQGHVSREQYF
TRBJ2-3,NA,NA,TRBV7-2,TGTGCCAGCAGCTTAGGGAGGAAAGATACGCAGTATTTT,CASSLGRKDTQYF
TRBJ1-2,NA,TRBD1,TRBV29-1,TGCAGCGTTCCGACAGGGGCGAATCCAAGCTATGGCTACACCTTC,CSVPTGANPSYGYTF
TRBJ2-5,once,NA,TRBV5-4,TGTGCCAGCAGCTTGGGGCAGGCAGGGACCCAGTACTTC,CASSLGQAGTQYF
TRBJ2-5,NA,TRBD2,TRBV29-1,TGCAGCGTCGGGACTAGATTAACGGAGACCCAGTACTTC,CSVGTRLTETQYF
TRBJ1-3,NA,NA,TRBV27,TGTGCCAGCAGTACTGCTTGGGGCCCCTCTGGAAACACCATATATTTT,CASSTAWGPSGNTIYF
TRBJ1-4,NA,NA,TRBV11-2,TGTGCCAGCAGCTTACCCCGTTATGAAAAACTGTTTTTT,CASSLPRYEKLFF
TRBJ2-7,NA,NA,TRBV7-8,TGTGCCAGCAGCTTAGGGCCGTTATACGAGCAGTACTTC,CASSLGPLYEQYF
TRBJ2-7,NA,NA,TRBV2,TGTGCCAGCAGAGGAAGCGCTTTGAGCTACGAGCAGTACTTC,CASRGSALSYEQYF
TRBJ1-2,NA,NA,TRBV5-4,TGTGCCAGCAGTCAAAAACAGGACTATGGCTACACCTTC,CASSQKQDYGYTF